Following are 27 T cell receptor beta chains from one sample sequenced in a study of cytomegalovirus exposure and HLA in healthy donors. The PCR used 60 Vbeta and 13 Jbeta primers. Sequencing was performed with immunoSEQ multiplex PCR; in TCRdb, only in-frame clones are kept and a portion is missing. The sample consists of around 120,000 clones, roughly 80% of them appearing once. The sequencing input was PBMCs. Every receptor here comes from a man in his 60s in good health and CMV-seropositive.

The rearrangement uses TRBV18 and TRBJ1-5; 7 bases match TRBD1. J was trimmed by 4 bases and V by 6 bases; bases with no gene match: 15. Germline values: CDR1 KGHSH, CDR2 LQKENI. This CDR3 is 17 amino acids long. Here the CDR3 DNA reads TGTGCCAGCTCCCCAGACAGGGTTAATGGTTTGAATCAGCCCCAGCATTTT. Protein product: CASSPDRVNGLNQPQHF.

This chain uses TRBV6-1 with TRBJ2-7; D is perhaps TRBD2 (5 bases). Trimming took 4 bases from V and 6 from J, leaving 13 bases between them. CDR3 length: 13 residues. Germline V CDR1 and CDR2: MNHNS, SASEGT. In DNA, the CDR3 is TGTGCCAGCAGTGTCGGGTCCGCGGGCGAGCAGTACTTC. This translates into CASSVGSAGEQYF.

The chain is built from TRBV30 and TRBJ2-7, with 11 nucleotides matching TRBD2. CDR3 length: 14 residues. V lost 4 bases and J lost 6; bases outside the gene matches: 8. Germline CDR1 is GTSNPN and CDR2 is SVGIG (reference sequence). The CDR3 nucleotides read TGTGCCTGGACACATCTAGCGGGAGGTGGCGAGCAGTACTTC. Its translation is CAWTHLAGGGEQYF.

This rearrangement joins TRBV6-5 to TRBJ2-3, with 9 bases aligning to TRBD2. Germline CDR1 reads MNHEY; CDR2 reads SVGAGI. This CDR3 has 14 amino acids. With 6 bases clipped from V and 9 bases from J, the junction kept 10 bases outside the gene matches. The CDR3 is CASRPGLALFTQYF. The CDR3 bases are TGTGCCAGCAGGCCGGGACTAGCCTTATTCACGCAGTATTTT.

The chain has TRBV18 and TRBJ1-2; the match to TRBD1 covers 11 bases. Trimming at V came to 3 bases and at J to 1 base, leaving 7 bases not matched to a gene. Per the germline V gene, CDR1 is KGHSH and CDR2 is LQKENI. This CDR3 contains 17 residues. The CDR3 region has the DNA TGTGCCAGCTCACCTACCGGGACAGGGGGAAGTAACTATGGCTACACCTTC. Encoded protein: CASSPTGTGGSNYGYTF. The variable domain in full, completed from reference TRBV18 and TRBJ1-2, reads NAGVMQNPRHLVRRRGQEARLRCSPMKGHSHVYWYRQLPEEGLKFMVYLQKENIIDESGMPKERFSAEFPKEGPSILRIQQVVRGDSAAYFCASSPTGTGGSNYGYTFGSGTRLTVV.

V is TRBV5-8 and J is TRBJ1-3, with D tentatively TRBD1 (5 bases). The V end lost 3 bases, the J end lost 4 bases, and 14 bases lay between the germline ends. Per the germline V gene, CDR1 is SGHTS and CDR2 is YDEGEE. The CDR3 loop spans 15 amino acids. The CDR3 coding sequence is TGTGCCAGCAGCTCCCGACAGCGTAGAGGAAACACCATATATTTT. Translation gives CASSSRQRRGNTIYF.

J is TRBJ1-6 and V is TRBV7-3; a possible D gene is TRBD1 (5 bases). This CDR3 has 15 residues. V dropped 4 bases and J dropped 0 bases, with 7 bases sitting between them. CDR1 and CDR2 (germline): SGHTA, FQGTGA. The CDR3 DNA follows: TGTGCCAGCAGCTCCCAGGGCTCCTATAATTCACCCCTCCACTTT. As protein: CASSSQGSYNSPLHF.

The genes are TRBV7-8 and TRBJ2-7; D remains ambiguous. Germline V lookup: CDR1 SGHVS, CDR2 FQNEAQ. The germline V and J ends were trimmed by 6 bases and 5 bases, with 11 bases remaining between them. This CDR3 is 12 amino acids long. Here the CDR3 DNA reads TGTGCCAGCAGTCCCTCTATTAACGAGCAGTACTTC. It translates to CASSPSINEQYF.

This clone has a handful of counts. This rearrangement joins TRBV4-2 to TRBJ1-1; D unclear. CDR1 is LGHNA and CDR2 is YNFKEQ in the germline V gene. Trimming took off 0 bases at V and 6 bases at J, with 14 bases between the two ends. The CDR3 extends over 15 amino acids. In DNA form, the CDR3 reads TGTGCCAGCAGCCAAGATACCGGGGTTCTCGCTGAAGCTTTCTTT. Amino acid sequence: CASSQDTGVLAEAFF.

The chain employs TRBV11-3 and TRBJ2-1; D is possibly TRBD2 (5 bases). CDR3 size: 17 residues. The germline gives CDR1 SGHNT, CDR2 YENEEA. V lost 1 base to trimming and J lost 3 bases, with 16 bases between them. The CDR3 DNA is TGTGCCAGCAGCTTAGGGTCGGCGGGTAAGATCTACAATGAGCAGTTCTTC. Protein: CASSLGSAGKIYNEQFF.

This chain uses TRBV2 with TRBJ1-1; D not certain. Germline V gives CDR1 SNHLY, CDR2 FYNNEI. The CDR3 runs 14 residues. With 6 bases removed from V and 0 bases from J, the gap between germline ends came to 11 bases. CDR3 loop: CASSLGVLNTEAFF. The CDR3 DNA is TGTGCCAGCAGCCTCGGGGTTTTGAACACTGAAGCTTTCTTT. The full variable domain, rest sourced from reference TRBV2 and TRBJ1-1, is EPEVTQTPSHQVTQMGQEVILRCVPISNHLYFYWYRQILGQKVEFLVSFYNNEISEKSEIFDDQFSVERPDGSNFTLKIRSTKLEDSAMYFCASSLGVLNTEAFFGQGTRLTVV.

The V and J genes are TRBV7-9 and TRBJ2-5; 12 nucleotides agree with TRBD2. Losses at the gene ends were 1 base for V and 11 bases for J; bases not matched to a gene: 5. The length of the CDR3 is 14 residues. Germline CDR1 SEHNR, CDR2 FQNEAQ (reference sequence). This CDR3 is CASSLGLAGVIQYF. The DNA for the CDR3 is TGTGCCAGCAGCTTAGGACTAGCGGGGGTTATTCAGTACTTC.

This clone has a handful of counts. The V gene is TRBV19, the J gene TRBJ1-5; no definite D call. CDR1 is LNHDA and CDR2 is SQIVND in the germline V gene (reference sequence). V was trimmed by 1 base and J by 4 bases, leaving 11 bases between them. There are 15 residues in the CDR3. The CDR3 nucleotides read TGTGCCAGTAGTATAGTTGGTGCCCTAAATCAGCCCCAGCATTTT. Protein: CASSIVGALNQPQHF.

V is TRBV5-1 and J is TRBJ1-2, with a possible D match to TRBD1 (6 bases). The CDR3 is made up of 17 amino acids. Trimming cost V 0 bases and J 4 bases, with 19 bases left between them. Germline loops: CDR1 SGHRS, CDR2 YFSETQ. The CDR3 coding sequence is TGCGCCAGCAGCTTGGCCAGGGGCCCTACCTTCCTCTATGGCTACACCTTC. Its protein product is CASSLARGPTFLYGYTF.

As regards this clone: Other nucleotide sequences from this sample produce the same CDR3. The rearrangement links TRBV28 to TRBJ1-4, with 8 bases that match TRBD1. Trimming at V came to 10 bases and at J to 11 bases, leaving 12 bases not matched to a gene. CDR1 is MDHEN, CDR2 SYDVKM, per germline. The CDR3 is 13 residues long. CDR3 DNA sequence: TGTGCCATGCAGGGGGCGAGTGGTGAGAAACTGTTTTTT. Amino acids: CAMQGASGEKLFF.

The chain uses TRBV14 and TRBJ2-5; no reliable D call. V lost 1 base and J lost 5, with 2 bases in between. Germline CDR1 and CDR2: SGHDN and FVKESK. This CDR3 has 11 amino acids. The CDR3 nucleotides read TGTGCCAGCAGCCAAGCGGAGACCCAGTACTTC. This sequence encodes CASSQAETQYF.

The genes are TRBV5-1 and TRBJ1-1, with D uncertain. The length of the CDR3 is 17 residues. V was shortened by 0 bases and J by 5 bases, with 20 bases between the two germline ends. The germline V gene has CDR1 SGHRS and CDR2 YFSETQ. Here the CDR3 DNA reads TGCGCCAGCAGCTTGGGTGGAGGAAGAATGGGTGGGACTGAAGCTTTCTTT. Amino acid sequence: CASSLGGGRMGGTEAFF.

The sample holds one count of this clone. The chain is built from TRBV29-1 and TRBJ1-1, with D possibly matching TRBD1 (6 bases). V was clipped by 6 bases and J by 4 bases, with 12 bases between them. The CDR3 runs 12 residues. The germline gives CDR1 SQVTM, CDR2 ANQGSEA. The CDR3 DNA follows: TGCAGCGTGGCAGGGGTGAGCACTGAAGCTTTCTTT. Its translation is CSVAGVSTEAFF. The full variable domain, with the rest looked up from reference TRBV29-1 and TRBJ1-1, is SAVISQKPSRDICQRGTSLTIQCQVDSQVTMMFWYRQQPGQSLTLIATANQGSEATYESGFVIDKFPISRPNLTFSTLTVSNMSPEDSSIYLCSVAGVSTEAFFGQGTRLTVV.

A single count supports this clone. The J gene is TRBJ2-2, the V gene TRBV6-6, with D tentatively TRBD1 (6 bases). Germline-derived CDR1 and CDR2 are MNHNY and SVGAGI (reference sequence). This CDR3 region has 16 residues. The ends were cut back, 4 bases at V and 0 bases at J, with 12 bases in the middle. The CDR3 sequence: CASSSYQGTNTGELFF. CDR3 bases: TGTGCCAGCAGTTCGTATCAGGGGACGAACACCGGGGAGCTGTTTTTT.

This chain joins TRBV5-4 and TRBJ2-2; D is unclear. Germline CDR1 and CDR2: SGHNT and YYREEE (reference sequence). The CDR3 is made up of 13 amino acids. The V and J ends lost 4 bases and 2 bases respectively, with 6 bases between them. For the CDR3, the DNA is TGTGCCAGCAGCAACACCAACACCGGGGAGCTGTTTTTT. It codes for CASSNTNTGELFF.

The genes are TRBV7-3 and TRBJ2-3; no definite D call. This CDR3 is 13 amino acids long. CDR1 is SGHTA, CDR2 FQGTGA, per germline. V was shortened by 4 bases and J by 4 bases, with 9 bases between the two germline ends. CDR3 loop: CASSSRFADTQYF. In DNA, the CDR3 is TGTGCCAGCAGCTCCAGGTTCGCAGATACGCAGTATTTT.

The V call is TRBV2, the J call TRBJ2-3; 9 nucleotides align to TRBD1. Per the germline V gene, CDR1 is SNHLY and CDR2 is FYNNEI. This CDR3 has 15 residues. With V trimmed by 5 bases and J by 6 bases, 9 bases remained unmatched. CDR3 sequence reads: CASSFRGQGTDTQYF. The CDR3, as DNA: TGTGCCAGCAGTTTTAGGGGACAGGGTACGGATACGCAGTATTTT.

The chain employs TRBV10-1 and TRBJ2-2, with a tentative D call TRBD2 (5 bases). The CDR3 length is 16 residues. With 0 bases removed from V and 7 bases from J, the gap between germline ends came to 15 bases. Germline values: CDR1 WNHNN, CDR2 SYGVQD (reference sequence). The CDR3 sequence is CASSESRGTSYGELFF. The CDR3 nucleotides are TGCGCCAGCAGTGAGTCTCGAGGAACTAGTTACGGGGAGCTGTTTTTT.

The V call is TRBV5-1, the J call TRBJ1-6; 7 bases agree with TRBD1. CDR1 is SGHRS and CDR2 is YFSETQ in the germline V gene. This CDR3 is built from 15 residues. Germline trimming cut 3 bases from V and 5 bases from J; bases unmatched to any gene: 5. The CDR3 DNA follows: TGCGCCAGCAGCTCGACAGGGTTCGATAATTCACCCCTCCACTTT. It specifies CASSSTGFDNSPLHF.

This clone appeared a single time. CDR3 sequence: CASSFTGGRETQYF. CDR3 in DNA: TGTGCCAGCAGCTTCACAGGGGGCCGGGAGACCCAGTACTTC. V and J are TRBV5-4 and TRBJ2-5, with 9 bases that match TRBD1. V was clipped by 2 bases and J by 5 bases; unmatched bases: 4. Germline V gene lookup returns CDR1 SGHNT and CDR2 YYREEE (reference sequence). This CDR3 contains 14 residues.

This rearrangement joins TRBV7-2 to TRBJ2-4; 16 bases are shared with TRBD2. V lost 5 bases and J lost 12; bases outside the gene matches: 10. CDR1 is SGHTA and CDR2 is FQGNSA in the germline V gene. This CDR3 is 16 amino acids long. The CDR3 bases are TGTGCCAGCAGCCCCGGGACTAGCGGGAGGGGGGACAGTCAGTACTTC. Translated, it gives CASSPGTSGRGDSQYF. Filled out from reference TRBV7-2 and TRBJ2-4, the complete variable domain reads GAGVSQSPSNKVTEKGKDVELRCDPISGHTALYWYRQSLGQGLEFLIYFQGNSAPDKSGLPSDRFSAERTGGSVSTLTIQRTQQEDSAVYLCASSPGTSGRGDSQYFGAGTRLSVL.

Comments on this clone: The junction differs from germline at one of its ends, possibly a read error. The chain links TRBV5-1 to TRBJ2-2, with a weak D call TRBD2 (6 bases). Germline lookup yields CDR1 SGHRS and CDR2 YFSETQ. The CDR3 sequence is 14 residues long. CDR3 amino acids: CASSPDANTGGLFF. DNA for the CDR3: TGCGCCAGCAGCCCAGACGCGAACACCGGGGGGCTGTTTTTT.